This T cell receptor beta chain was recorded in a study of neoadjuvant anti-PD-1 for oral cavity cancer. Study findings and constraints: Only a few patients per response group were TCR-analyzed; validation needed.

Regarding this clone: As yet, its antigen is unknown.

Using immunoSEQ multiplex PCR, the repertoire was profiled, and TCRdb retains in-frame clones only, with some absent. The sample lists 14,000 or so clones, about 61% occurring once. Between the trimmed V and J ends, which lost 7 bases and 5 bases, there was a span of 9 bases. The CDR3 covers 13 residues. Germline CDR1 reads SGHAT; CDR2 reads FQNNGV. The sample here was PBMCs, taken before nivolumab (anti-PD-1) treatment. The TCR comes from a person aged 40 to 85 with oral cavity squamous cell carcinoma. The chain recombines TRBV11-2 with TRBJ1-6; D call uncertain. The CDR3 bases are TGTGCCAGCACCACCCTCCATAATTCACCCCTCCACTTT. Translating it yields CASTTLHNSPLHF.